This is a list of T cell receptor beta chains from one sample in a study of Ad26.COV2.S vaccination and SARS-CoV-2 variants. Using immunoSEQ multiplex PCR, the repertoire was profiled, and TCRdb retains in-frame clones only, with some absent. This sample has 250,000 to 300,000 clones, with around 87% found just once. The source material was peripheral blood, sampled in a trial of Ad26.COV2.S vaccine versus placebo. All receptors come from a person aged 18 to 65 who received the Ad26.COV2.S COVID-19 vaccine or a placebo. CDR3s include the opening cysteine and the closing phenylalanine or tryptophan. Each record gives: clone size, V gene, J gene, D gene, CDR3 protein, CDR3 DNA. A D gene is named only where the DNA matches it firmly. The size field is filled for only some rows; it gives once, few, many or a size class.

>-|TRBV21-1|TRBJ1-2|-
CASSRRQNPSFGGYTF
TGTGCCAGCAGCAGACGACAGAATCCCTCGTTCGGGGGCTACACCTTC
>-|TRBV20-1|TRBJ2-5|TRBD2
CSAGGAETQYF
TGCAGTGCGGGAGGGGCTGAGACCCAGTACTTC
>-|TRBV24-1|TRBJ1-5|-
CATSDCRALGVGNQPQHF
TGTGCCACCAGTGATTGCAGGGCTCTTGGGGTCGGCAATCAGCCCCAGCATTTT
>-|TRBV2|TRBJ1-2|-
CASKGLTNYGYTF
TGTGCCAGCAAGGGGCTTACTAACTATGGCTACACCTTC
>-|TRBV18|TRBJ2-1|TRBD1
CAASGQTNDNEQFF
TGTGCTGCCTCGGGACAGACAAACGACAATGAGCAGTTCTTC
>-|TRBV27|TRBJ2-2|-
CASSFILNTGELFF
TGTGCCAGCAGTTTTATTCTCAACACCGGGGAGCTGTTTTTT
>once|TRBV4-1|TRBJ1-4|-
CASRLTGLANEKLFF
TGCGCCAGCAGACTAACAGGGCTAGCTAATGAAAAACTGTTTTTT
>-|TRBV30|TRBJ2-1|-
CAWSALSSYNEQFF
TGTGCCTGGAGTGCGCTAAGCTCCTACAATGAGCAGTTCTTC
>-|TRBV19|TRBJ2-1|-
CASSIPGYEQFF
TGTGCCAGTAGTATCCCCGGCTATGAGCAGTTCTTC
>-|TRBV6-5|TRBJ2-2|-
CASSYAQGSGELFF
TGTGCCAGCAGTTACGCTCAGGGTTCCGGGGAGCTGTTTTTT
>-|TRBV7-6|TRBJ2-1|-
CASSLGQKDEQFF
TGTGCCAGCAGCTTAGGGCAGAAAGATGAGCAGTTCTTC
>-|TRBV5-1|TRBJ1-1|-
CASKVNTEAFF
TGCGCCAGCAAGGTTAACACTGAAGCTTTCTTT
>-|TRBV4-1|TRBJ2-2|TRBD1
CASSREQGRNTGELFF
TGCGCCAGCAGCCGGGAACAGGGGAGGAACACCGGGGAGCTGTTTTTT
>-|TRBV19|TRBJ2-7|-
CASSPRDGSYEQYF
TGTGCCAGTAGTCCCCGGGACGGCTCCTACGAGCAGTACTTC
>-|TRBV18|TRBJ2-6|-
CASSPTPSGGANVLTF
TGTGCCAGCTCACCGACTCCGTCGGGTGGGGCCAACGTCCTGACTTTC
>-|TRBV6-2/TRBV6-3|TRBJ2-5|-
CASSYRRGGRQETQYF
TGTGCCAGCAGTTACCGTCGCGGGGGCCGGCAAGAGACCCAGTACTTC
>-|TRBV19|TRBJ2-7|TRBD1
CASSPTGVYYEQYF
TGTGCCAGTAGTCCCACAGGGGTATACTACGAGCAGTACTTC
>few|TRBV5-1|TRBJ1-5|TRBD1
CASSFTGTGYQHF
TGCGCCAGCAGCTTTACGGGGACAGGGTACCAGCATTTT
>-|TRBV30|TRBJ2-6|-
CAWTQEGGTGANVLTF
TGTGCCTGGACGCAAGAGGGGGGTACCGGGGCCAACGTCCTGACTTTC
>once|TRBV27|TRBJ1-2|-
CASRHLDGLYGYTF
TGTGCCAGCAGACACTTGGACGGACTCTATGGCTACACCTTC
>-|TRBV4-3|TRBJ2-7|-
CASSQQGATMRNEQYF
TGCGCCAGCAGCCAGCAAGGGGCCACGATGAGGAACGAGCAGTACTTC
>-|TRBV24-1|TRBJ2-7|-
CATSDGDEQYF
TGTGCCACCAGTGATGGGGACGAGCAGTACTTC
>-|TRBV27|TRBJ2-1|-
CASSLDGSSYNEQFF
TGTGCCAGCAGTTTGGACGGAAGCTCCTACAATGAGCAGTTCTTC
>-|TRBV7-2|TRBJ1-2|TRBD1
CASSLGRTGGLALGYTF
TGTGCCAGCAGCTTAGGGCGGACAGGGGGCCTCGCGCTAGGCTACACCTTC
>-|TRBV11-2|TRBJ2-4|-
CASRHLAKNIQYF
TGTGCCAGCAGGCATCTAGCCAAAAACATTCAGTACTTC
>-|TRBV18|TRBJ1-2|-
CASLQSTGRASYGYTF
TGTGCCAGCTTACAATCGACGGGACGGGCCTCCTATGGCTACACCTTC
>-|TRBV3-1/TRBV3-2|TRBJ1-4|TRBD1
CASSQLRGRVEKLFF
TGTGCCAGCAGCCAACTCAGGGGGCGGGTTGAAAAACTGTTTTTT
>-|TRBV19|TRBJ2-3|-
CASSADGTDTQYF
TGTGCCAGTAGTGCTGATGGCACAGATACGCAGTATTTT
>-|TRBV6-6|TRBJ2-6|-
CASLSGANVLTF
TGTGCCAGCTTATCTGGGGCCAACGTCCTGACTTTC
>-|TRBV6-6|TRBJ1-5|-
CASIDRLNQPQHF
TGTGCCAGCATCGACAGGCTAAATCAGCCCCAGCATTTT
>-|TRBV7-2|TRBJ2-2|-
CASGYGSHTGELFF
TGTGCCAGCGGATACGGGAGCCACACCGGGGAGCTGTTTTTT
>-|TRBV5-1|TRBJ1-6|-
CASSYVGPSSYNSPLHF
TGCGCCAGCAGCTACGTAGGACCGAGCTCCTATAATTCACCCCTCCACTTT
>-|TRBV6-1|TRBJ2-1|-
CASSEFQLDEQFF
TGTGCCAGCAGTGAATTCCAGTTGGATGAGCAGTTCTTC
>-|TRBV5-1|TRBJ1-2|-
CASSFPGWVIYGYTF
TGCGCCAGCAGCTTCCCAGGGTGGGTGATCTATGGCTACACCTTC
>-|TRBV3-1/TRBV3-2|TRBJ2-5|-
CASSQLTVYQETQYF
TGTGCCAGCAGCCAACTTACAGTTTACCAAGAGACCCAGTACTTC
>-|TRBV5-4|TRBJ1-1|-
CASSLEQVETEAFF
TGTGCCAGCAGCTTGGAGCAGGTGGAGACTGAAGCTTTCTTT
>-|TRBV4-1|TRBJ2-2|-
CASSERLVGNTGELFF
TGCGCCAGCAGCGAACGACTAGTGGGGAACACCGGGGAGCTGTTTTTT
>-|TRBV6-5|TRBJ1-2|-
CASSNDGNYGYTF
TGTGCCAGCAGTAACGACGGGAACTATGGCTACACCTTC
>-|TRBV5-1|TRBJ2-2|-
CASSLVGPGRRINTGELFF
TGCGCCAGCAGCTTGGTTGGCCCAGGGCGAAGAATAAACACCGGGGAGCTGTTTTTT
>-|TRBV7-9|TRBJ2-7|TRBD1
CASSSDRVGTEQYF
TGTGCCAGCAGCTCCGACAGGGTGGGGACCGAGCAGTACTTC
>-|TRBV5-1|TRBJ2-2|-
CASSLVDGELFF
TGCGCCAGCAGCTTGGTGGATGGGGAGCTGTTTTTT
>-|TRBV7-2|TRBJ1-1|-
CASSLRQNTEAFF
TGTGCCAGCAGTCTTCGACAGAACACTGAAGCTTTCTTT
>-|TRBV7-9|TRBJ2-7|-
CASSQQGTSYEQYF
TGTGCCAGCAGTCAACAGGGGACTAGCTACGAGCAGTACTTC
>-|TRBV18|TRBJ2-1|TRBD2
CASSGTSGNEQFF
TGTGCCAGCTCGGGGACTAGCGGCAATGAGCAGTTCTTC
>-|TRBV6-5|TRBJ2-7|-
CASSYYSGRNYEQYF
TGTGCCAGCAGTTACTATTCGGGACGGAACTACGAGCAGTACTTC
>-|TRBV5-8|TRBJ1-2|TRBD1
CASSLGGNRYGYTF
TGTGCCAGCAGCTTAGGGGGCAATCGGTATGGCTACACCTTC
>-|TRBV14|TRBJ1-1|-
CASSQGSTEAFF
TGTGCCAGCAGCCAAGGGTCCACTGAAGCTTTCTTT
>-|TRBV4-1|TRBJ1-2|-
CASSQEDWLGETNYGYTF
TGCGCCAGCAGCCAAGAAGACTGGTTAGGGGAAACTAACTATGGCTACACCTTC
>-|TRBV7-9|TRBJ2-5|-
CASSPPPSAQETQYF
TGTGCCAGCAGCCCCCCGCCTTCTGCCCAAGAGACCCAGTACTTC
>-|TRBV18|TRBJ2-1|TRBD2
CASSRVPVGGEQFF
TGTGCCAGCTCCCGGGTCCCCGTGGGAGGGGAGCAGTTCTTC
>-|TRBV4-1|TRBJ1-1|-
CASSPMGIGQSENTEAFF
TGCGCCAGCAGCCCAATGGGAATTGGGCAGTCAGAGAACACTGAAGCTTTCTTT
>-|TRBV5-1|TRBJ2-7|TRBD2
CASSLAGLAGGSSSYEQYF
TGCGCCAGCAGCTTGGCGGGCCTAGCGGGAGGCTCGAGCTCCTACGAGCAGTACTTC
>-|TRBV29-1|TRBJ2-7|-
CSVVPQGTYEQYF
TGCAGCGTTGTCCCCCAGGGGACCTACGAGCAGTACTTC